Listed below are T cell receptor beta chains from one sample, sequenced in a study of neurological immune-mediated disorders. From the 5' RACE reads, TCRdb called clonotypes with MiXCR, one entry per CDR3 protein. The sample shows 20,000 to 25,000 distinct CDR3 sequences, roughly 13% of them seen only once. Sequenced sample: CD4+ T cells from blood. These receptors all come from a female donor with HTLV-1-associated myelopathy (HAM/TSP). Both conserved end residues are trimmed from each CDR3. The order of the fields is V gene, CDR3 protein.

TRBV6-5	ASSLRILAGTYNEQF
TRBV10-2	ASSEPPGELF
TRBV5-6	ASSFLDRGHSYEQY
TRBV6-1	ASSAIGENSPLH
TRBV24-1	ATYEKNRPSLRETQY
TRBV7-2	ASSIRVEAGELF
TRBV5-5	ASSLGGTANYGYT
TRBV20-1	SARDSPLSYEQY
TRBV18	ASSPTPTGTKNIQY
TRBV5-1	ASSPGGGQETQY
TRBV7-9	ASSLGTSGGEQF
TRBV7-2	ASSLGLRTSGASGELF
TRBV3-1	ASMPGLAVNEQF
TRBV5-1	ASSFYICSARPRDTEAF
TRBV20-1	SARGQTYEQY
TRBV5-1	ASNFASNTEAF
TRBV6-6	ASTPGSLDQPQH
TRBV20-1	SAAGLAGTDTQY
TRBV29-1	SVAGDRGGTDTQY
TRBV4-2	ASSQPGGNQPQH
TRBV4-1	ASSQGRGVGRGFGELF
TRBV5-1	ASSVGTSSYEQY
TRBV27	ASSSSRSYEQY
TRBV29-1	SVPGTSGSRNIQY
TRBV5-1	ASSLSGEETQY
TRBV5-1	ASSPFGRAGDTQY
TRBV12-3/TRBV12-4	ASGPQSIPYNEQF
TRBV10-3	AISESGRRGEQF
TRBV7-2	ASSFWAGGYEQF
TRBV20-1	SARDGYRANEQF
TRBV5-1	ASSLVGTSGFSTDTQY
TRBV5-5	ASSAGREPYEQY
TRBV7-9	ASSLDLNEKLF
TRBV15	ATSGPSGNTIY
TRBV6-2/TRBV6-3	ASSYWGSPLH
TRBV2	ASIETDLNEKLF
TRBV5-1	ASSLATSLRPYNEQF
TRBV29-1	SVVMESGNQPQH
TRBV4-1	ASSHPGLAGGPARNEQF
TRBV10-3	AISESSRGRTEAF
TRBV9	ASSGWGVEGYT
TRBV7-6	ASSLVLREQF
TRBV11-3	ASSLDPTVNTEAF
TRBV5-6	ASSLAGGFEAF
TRBV6-1	ASSEEWGNEQF
TRBV20-1	SAGDSRNQPQH
TRBV4-2	ASSQALGPGGFYEQY